This T cell receptor (beta chain) was recorded in a study of blood T cell repertoires in COVID-19. Profiling relied on immunoSEQ multiplex PCR, and the TCRdb table lists in-frame clones only, not all of them. Of 180,000 or so clones listed, roughly 80% are singletons. Patients in Seattle were enrolled during active infection, then followed longitudinally. The sample was peripheral blood. This receptor was taken from a woman between 40 and 50 years old with COVID-19, enrolled during active disease.

Written as DNA, the CDR3 is TGTGCCAGCAGTTTGTTAGCGGTCAGCTCCTACAATGAGCAGTTCTTC. This gives the protein CASSLLAVSSYNEQFF. This sequence joins TRBV28 and TRBJ2-1, with D perhaps TRBD2 (6 bases). V lost 3 bases, J lost 0 bases, and 12 bases lay in between. CDR1 is MDHEN, CDR2 SYDVKM, per germline. CDR3 length: 16 amino acids.